The 26 T cell receptor beta chains reported below all come from one sample, sequenced in a study of shared clonotypes between healthy human individuals. Some clones are missing from TCRdb's copy, which holds only in-frame ones; the method was immunoSEQ multiplex PCR. The sample has about 2.4 million clones, 90% to 95% seen once. The sequenced sample was naive CD4+ T cells from PBMCs. Subset defined: CD45RA+ positively selected. Every receptor here comes from a man aged 18-30 years in good health. Some clones in this sample may be carry-over from other donors' samples.

The V and J genes are TRBV9 and TRBJ1-4; TRBD1 matches 8 bases. V was pared by 2 bases and J by 3 bases, with 3 bases of the junction left unmatched. The CDR3 covers 15 residues. Germline loops: CDR1 SGDLS, CDR2 YYNGEE. The CDR3 loop is CASSVRGQANEKLFF. The CDR3 coding sequence is TGTGCCAGCAGCGTCAGGGGACAGGCTAATGAAAAACTGTTTTTT.

This chain connects TRBV10-1 to TRBJ2-5; 10 nucleotides line up with TRBD1. CDR3 length: 15 residues. Germline CDR1 reads WNHNN; CDR2 reads SYGVQD (reference sequence). The V gene end was trimmed by 6 bases and the J gene end by 5 bases; junction bases not matched to a gene: 9. The CDR3: CASSPRQGALETQYF. CDR3 sequence (DNA): TGCGCCAGCAGCCCCAGACAGGGGGCTCTGGAGACCCAGTACTTC.

A single count supports this clone. The chain joins TRBV4-1 to TRBJ2-1, with D perhaps matching TRBD1 or TRBD2 (5 bases each). Germline CDR1 is MGHRA and CDR2 is YSYEKL. The CDR3 is made up of 13 amino acids. V was cut by 1 base and J by 12 bases, with 13 bases left in between. The CDR3 is CASSQGRDLRQFF. The CDR3 DNA is TGCGCCAGCAGCCAAGGCCGGGACCTAAGGCAGTTCTTC.

The chain has TRBV10-3 and TRBJ2-3; perhaps D is TRBD1 or TRBD2 (5 bases each). Germline V lookup: CDR1 ENHRY, CDR2 SYGVKD. The CDR3 spans 14 residues. The V gene lost 10 bases and the J gene lost 3 bases, with 17 bases spanning the gap. DNA for the CDR3: TGTGCCACCAGGGACCTGGTGTCGACAGATACGCAGTATTTT. Its protein product is CATRDLVSTDTQYF.

The rearrangement joins TRBV6-5 to TRBJ2-1; D ambiguous. The CDR3 has 11 residues. Germline values: CDR1 MNHEY, CDR2 SVGAGI. V shed 7 bases and J shed 10 bases, with 11 bases lying between them. CDR3 sequence (DNA): TGTGCCAGCACTAAAGACGGAGAGCAGTTCTTC. Translating gives CASTKDGEQFF.

This chain links TRBV7-9 with TRBJ1-1; the D gene is possibly TRBD1 (6 bases). The germline V gene has CDR1 SEHNR and CDR2 FQNEAQ (reference sequence). Trimming cost V 5 bases and J 2 bases, with 15 bases left between them. The CDR3 contains 15 residues. The CDR3 spells CASSTNPGQNTEAFF. CDR3 nucleotides: TGTGCCAGCAGCACCAATCCGGGACAAAACACTGAAGCTTTCTTT.

This chain joins TRBV7-6 and TRBJ2-3; D call uncertain. V shed 5 bases and J shed 2 bases, with 5 bases lying between them. CDR1 is SGHVS, CDR2 FNYEAQ, per germline. The CDR3 length is 12 residues. CDR3 residues: CASSPYTDTQYF. The CDR3 DNA reads as TGTGCCAGCAGCCCGTACACAGATACGCAGTATTTT.

The chain recombines TRBV28 with TRBJ1-4, with TRBD1 identical over 9 bases. V dropped 3 bases and J dropped 6; count of bases not matched to a gene: 8. The V gene's germline CDR1 is MDHEN and CDR2 SYDVKM. This CDR3 has 16 residues. In DNA, the CDR3 is TGTGCCAGCAGTTTCCCTACCCGGGACAGGGATGAAAAACTGTTTTTT. This gives the protein CASSFPTRDRDEKLFF.

This CDR3 reads CASSLDREDEQYF. The CDR3 DNA reads TGTGCCAGCAGCTTGGACAGGGAAGATGAGCAGTACTTC. The rearrangement joins TRBV5-4 to TRBJ2-7, with D perhaps TRBD1 (6 bases). Germline lookup yields CDR1 SGHNT and CDR2 YYREEE (reference sequence). Trimming took off 0 bases at V and 7 bases at J, with 11 bases between the two ends. This CDR3 has 13 amino acids.

The chain carries TRBV28 and TRBJ2-1; 7 positions match TRBD2. The CDR3 runs to 14 residues. CDR1 is MDHEN, CDR2 SYDVKM, per germline. After removal of 5 bases from V and 6 bases from J, the junction contained 7 bases not matched to a gene. In DNA, the CDR3 is TGTGCCAGCAGTGGGGCGGGAGCGGTCAATGAGCAGTTCTTC. Translation: CASSGAGAVNEQFF.

V gene TRBV2 combines with J gene TRBJ2-7, with TRBD1 matching over 11 bases. Per the germline V gene, CDR1 is SNHLY and CDR2 is FYNNEI. The J segment lost 4 bases and the V segment lost 5 bases, leaving 4 bases of the junction unmatched. CDR3 length: 14 amino acids. CDR3 region: CASSKGQGGYEQYF. Written as DNA, the CDR3 is TGTGCCAGCAGTAAGGGACAGGGGGGATACGAGCAGTACTTC.

The genes are TRBV10-3 and TRBJ2-7; TRBD1 agrees at 10 bases. The CDR3 totals 15 residues. The V segment lost 5 bases and the J segment 5 bases; nucleotides outside the gene matches: 9. The germline gives CDR1 ENHRY, CDR2 SYGVKD. The CDR3 nucleotides read TGTGCCATCAGTCCAGCCGGGACAGGGGTCCACGAGCAGTACTTC. Translation gives CAISPAGTGVHEQYF.

J is TRBJ1-2 and V is TRBV11-2; 10 positions match TRBD1. V lost 1 base, J lost 8 bases, and 4 bases stayed unmatched. The CDR3 spans 14 residues. From germline, CDR1 is SGHAT and CDR2 FQNNGV. In DNA, the CDR3 is TGTGCCAGCAGCTTAGGGGGGGACAGGGGAGGCTACACCTTC. This codes for CASSLGGDRGGYTF.

This chain connects TRBV19 to TRBJ1-5; 9 nucleotides match TRBD1. The germline V gene has CDR1 LNHDA and CDR2 SQIVND (reference sequence). The CDR3 has 14 amino acids. The V gene end was trimmed by 5 bases and the J gene end by 5 bases; junction bases not matched to a gene: 4. Written as DNA, the CDR3 is TGTGCCAGTAGTTCGGACAGGGGCCATCAGCCCCAGCATTTT. Translation gives CASSSDRGHQPQHF.

This clone was counted a single time. The chain uses TRBV9 and TRBJ2-1; TRBD1 might be the D (6 bases). The CDR3 contains 15 residues. Trimming removed 3 bases from V and 1 base from J, with 11 bases in between. Germline V lookup: CDR1 SGDLS, CDR2 YYNGEE. The CDR3 DNA follows: TGTGCCAGCAGCGCAACCGGGACATCCTACAATGAGCAGTTCTTC. It encodes CASSATGTSYNEQFF.

This clone was found once. The chain recombines TRBV19 with TRBJ1-2, with 9 positions matching TRBD1. The CDR3 loop spans 13 amino acids. Germline-derived CDR1 and CDR2 are LNHDA and SQIVND (reference sequence). Losses at the gene ends were 6 bases for V and 7 bases for J; bases not matched to a gene: 6. The CDR3 coding sequence is TGTGCCAGTAGGGGGACAGGGCGTCTTGGCTACACCTTC. Amino acids: CASRGTGRLGYTF.

This sequence joins TRBV19 and TRBJ1-3, with a possible D match to TRBD1 (5 bases). Germline CDR1 LNHDA, CDR2 SQIVND (reference sequence). CDR3 length: 16 residues. Trimming took off 5 bases at V and 0 bases at J, with 14 bases between the two ends. As DNA, the CDR3 is TGTGCCAGTAGTCCGACGGGACGGAGCTCTGGAAACACCATATATTTT. Its protein product is CASSPTGRSSGNTIYF.

This clone was counted only a few times. The CDR3 loop reads CASSPEGQFNQPQHF. CDR3 nucleotides: TGTGCCAGCAGCCCTGAAGGACAGTTCAATCAGCCCCAGCATTTT. The V call is TRBV7-9, the J call TRBJ1-5; tentative D call: TRBD1 (6 bases). The V end lost 5 bases, the J end lost 3 bases, and 14 bases lay between the germline ends. CDR3 size: 15 residues. Germline V gives CDR1 SEHNR, CDR2 FQNEAQ (reference sequence).

As to this clone: The junction departs from germline at one end; a sequencing error may be responsible. This chain uses TRBV4-2 with TRBJ2-3; weak D call: TRBD2 (5 bases). CDR1 and CDR2 from the germline V gene are LGHNA and YNFKEQ. The CDR3 contains 16 residues. CDR3 amino acids: CASSQESRGSRDTQYF. DNA for the CDR3: TGTGCCAGCAGCCAAGAATCACGTGGGAGCAGAGATACGCAGTATTTT.

This rearrangement joins TRBV28 to TRBJ2-7; D gene unclear. The CDR3 consists of 12 residues. V dropped 1 base and J dropped 6 bases, with 7 bases sitting between them. Per germline, CDR1 MDHEN and CDR2 SYDVKM. The CDR3 DNA sequence: TGTGCCAGCAGTTTATTTTCAGTCGAGCAGTACTTC. Translation: CASSLFSVEQYF.

This clone was detected once. The CDR3 loop is CASSIVSGGGTDTQYF. CDR3 sequence (DNA): TGTGCCAGTAGTATAGTATCGGGGGGCGGAACAGATACGCAGTATTTT. The chain combines TRBV19 with TRBJ2-3, with D maybe TRBD2 (7 bases). This CDR3 spans 16 amino acids. V lost 1 base, J lost 3 bases, and 14 bases lay in between. CDR1 and CDR2 (germline): LNHDA, SQIVND (reference sequence).

Concerning this clone: Other DNA sequences in the sample encode the same CDR3. The V gene is TRBV7-2, the J gene TRBJ1-2; 8 positions match TRBD1. CDR3 size: 13 residues. Germline lookup yields CDR1 SGHTA and CDR2 FQGNSA. V was clipped by 5 bases and J by 4 bases; unmatched bases: 3. CDR3: CASSRDRSYGYTF. The CDR3 nucleotides read TGTGCCAGCAGCCGGGACAGGTCCTATGGCTACACCTTC.

V gene TRBV5-1 combines with J gene TRBJ2-1; 7 bases align to TRBD2. Germline CDR1 reads SGHRS; CDR2 reads YFSETQ. This CDR3 spans 16 amino acids. Germline trimming cut 4 bases from V and 2 bases from J; bases unmatched to any gene: 9. The CDR3 nucleotides are TGCGCCAGCAGCCCGGAATGGGCGGGAGCCTACAATGAGCAGTTCTTC. Its protein is CASSPEWAGAYNEQFF.

The chain uses TRBV7-9 and TRBJ1-1; D remains unclear. In germline, CDR1 is SEHNR, CDR2 FQNEAQ (reference sequence). The CDR3 is 12 amino acids. V shed 5 bases and J shed 13 bases, with 17 bases lying between them. The CDR3 DNA reads as TGTGCCAGCAGCCCACATACCACATCTGTTTTCTTT. It specifies CASSPHTTSVFF.

Concerning this clone itself: The same CDR3 can be traced to other DNA sequences in this sample. The chain recombines TRBV28 with TRBJ2-7, with D possibly TRBD2 on 5 matching bases. The CDR3 runs to 10 residues. V lost 8 bases and J 4 bases, leaving 6 bases between the germline ends. CDR1 MDHEN and CDR2 SYDVKM come from the germline V gene. The CDR3 DNA reads as TGTGCCAGCGGGAGTTACGAGCAGTACTTC. As protein: CASGSYEQYF.

The V call is TRBV7-9, the J call TRBJ2-1, with D perhaps TRBD1 or TRBD2 (5 bases each). The CDR3 extends over 16 amino acids. CDR1 and CDR2 (germline): SEHNR, FQNEAQ (reference sequence). Trimming removed 3 bases at V and 4 bases at J, with 16 bases between. CDR3 in DNA: TGTGCCAGCAGCTTGGGAACCGGGACGGGTTACAATGAGCAGTTCTTC. Encoded protein: CASSLGTGTGYNEQFF.